These 22 T cell receptor beta chains came from one sample sequenced in a study of blood T cell repertoires in COVID-19. Measured with immunoSEQ multiplex PCR; TCRdb has only the in-frame clones, and not every one. This table has hundreds of thousands of clones, roughly 88% appearing once. Sequences were obtained from PBMCs or T cells enriched from blood (not recorded which). The receptors shown here come from a woman aged 50 to 65 with acute COVID-19.

The chain uses TRBV5-4 and TRBJ2-1; 8 bases match TRBD1. CDR1 and CDR2 from the germline V gene are SGHNT and YYREEE (reference sequence). V trimming: 3 bases; J trimming: 1 base; junction bases outside the gene matches: 6. This CDR3 is 16 amino acids long. CDR3 nucleotide sequence: TGTGCCAGCAGCTCTGGGGACAGGTCATCCTACAATGAGCAGTTCTTC. It encodes CASSSGDRSSYNEQFF.

The rearrangement joins TRBV28 to TRBJ1-5; 8 bases match TRBD1. The ends lost 2 bases at V and 7 bases at J; junction bases unmatched: 10. Germline V gene lookup returns CDR1 MDHEN and CDR2 SYDVKM. The CDR3 runs 16 residues. The CDR3 sequence is CASSLNWGTGRQPQHF. The CDR3 region has the DNA TGTGCCAGCAGTTTAAATTGGGGGACAGGTCGGCAGCCCCAGCATTTT.

This clone was found once. The chain combines TRBV16 with TRBJ2-2; 9 nucleotides agree with TRBD1. The CDR3 runs 19 residues. CDR1 and CDR2 (germline): KGHSY, FQNENV. Unmatched junction bases numbered 14, after V lost 4 bases and J lost 2 bases. CDR3 in DNA: TGTGCCAGCAGCCTCGCCCGGGACAGGGCGTCCTATAACACCGGGGAGCTGTTTTTT. It codes for CASSLARDRASYNTGELFF.

This chain links TRBV7-3 with TRBJ1-2, with D possibly being TRBD1 (5 bases). CDR3 length: 14 amino acids. The germline gives CDR1 SGHTA, CDR2 FQGTGA. Trimming shortened V by 4 bases and J by 3 bases, and 12 bases separated the two germline ends. The CDR3 protein is CASSSGSHDYGYTF. The CDR3 DNA reads TGTGCCAGCAGCTCAGGGTCCCACGACTATGGCTACACCTTC.

The chain carries TRBV19 and TRBJ2-7, with 10 bases lining up with TRBD1. Germline CDR1 is LNHDA and CDR2 is SQIVND (reference sequence). J was trimmed by 3 bases and V by 5 bases; bases with no gene match: 7. CDR3 length: 15 residues. CDR3 in amino acids: CASSDPGQGLYEQYF. The CDR3 nucleotides read TGTGCCAGTAGTGATCCGGGACAGGGGCTCTACGAGCAGTACTTC.

This rearrangement joins TRBV4-3 to TRBJ1-2; 8 positions match TRBD1. Germline V lookup: CDR1 LGHNA, CDR2 YSLEER. J gave up 4 bases and V 0 bases, and 7 bases lay outside the gene matches. The CDR3 runs to 16 residues. CDR3 protein: CASSQEVQGAGYGYTF. CDR3 nucleotide sequence: TGCGCCAGCAGCCAAGAGGTGCAGGGGGCAGGCTATGGCTACACCTTC.

This sequence joins TRBV27 and TRBJ2-7; 8 nucleotides match TRBD2. This CDR3 comprises 17 residues. CDR1 MNHEY and CDR2 SMNVEV come from the germline V gene (reference sequence). V dropped 5 bases and J dropped 0; count of bases not matched to a gene: 12. Here the CDR3 reads CASSTTLSGKLSYEQYF. The CDR3, as DNA: TGTGCCAGCAGTACCACCCTTAGCGGGAAGCTCTCCTACGAGCAGTACTTC.

The CDR3 sequence is CASSQDVAGVLEQYF. CDR3 sequence (DNA): TGTGCCAGCAGCCAAGACGTAGCGGGAGTACTCGAGCAGTACTTC. This chain joins TRBV3-1 (or the pseudogene TRBV3-2) and TRBJ2-7; 9 bases fit TRBD2. This CDR3 spans 15 amino acids. The germline V gene has CDR1 LGHDT and CDR2 YNNKEL (reference sequence). V lost 0 bases and J lost 6; bases outside the gene matches: 6.

The chain joins TRBV5-1 to TRBJ1-2; 8 bases align to TRBD1. Germline CDR1 reads SGHRS; CDR2 reads YFSETQ. Trimming at V came to 3 bases and at J to 2 bases, leaving 6 bases not matched to a gene. The CDR3 length is 15 residues. The CDR3 here is CASSYGQGSNYGYTF. DNA of the CDR3: TGCGCCAGCAGCTACGGACAGGGAAGCAACTATGGCTACACCTTC.

The rearrangement joins TRBV5-4 to TRBJ2-2, with 10 nucleotides matching TRBD2. The junction had 4 bases not matched to a gene; V was cut back by 1 base and J by 1 base. The germline V gene has CDR1 SGHNT and CDR2 YYREEE (reference sequence). The CDR3 consists of 17 residues. The CDR3 is CASSLPSGRGNTGELFF. CDR3 nucleotide sequence: TGTGCCAGCAGCTTGCCTAGCGGGAGAGGGAACACCGGGGAGCTGTTTTTT.

This chain connects TRBV18 to TRBJ1-5; a weak D match, TRBD1 (5 bases). The V end was cut by 3 bases, the J end by 6 bases, with 18 bases between. CDR1 is KGHSH and CDR2 is LQKENI in the germline V gene. The CDR3 extends over 16 amino acids. The CDR3 DNA follows: TGTGCCAGCTCACCGCAGCTAGACCTCGGGGGTCAGCCCCAGCATTTT. It specifies CASSPQLDLGGQPQHF.

V is TRBV9 and J is TRBJ1-1; D perhaps matches TRBD1 (6 bases). The CDR3 covers 15 residues. Germline-derived CDR1 and CDR2 are SGDLS and YYNGEE. Between the trimmed V and J ends, which lost 1 base and 5 bases, there was a span of 15 bases. The DNA of the CDR3 is TGTGCCAGCAGCGTACTTCAACAGGGAGGGACTGAAGCTTTCTTT. It encodes CASSVLQQGGTEAFF.

The chain combines TRBV5-1 with TRBJ1-1, with 9 nucleotides matching TRBD1. The V segment lost 5 bases and the J segment 0 bases; nucleotides outside the gene matches: 14. The CDR3 covers 18 residues. The germline CDR1 and CDR2 sequences are SGHRS and YFSETQ. CDR3 in amino acids: CASSSSRDRAMMNTEAFF. CDR3 sequence (DNA): TGCGCCAGCAGTTCGTCCCGGGACAGGGCGATGATGAACACTGAAGCTTTCTTT.

This chain uses TRBV19 with TRBJ2-1, with 8 bases that match TRBD2. Germline CDR1 and CDR2: LNHDA and SQIVND (reference sequence). Trimming removed 6 bases from V and 2 bases from J; junction bases left unmatched: 3. The CDR3 spans 14 residues. Here the CDR3 DNA reads TGTGCCAGTAGCGTCGGGAGGGCCTACAATGAGCAGTTCTTC. Encoded protein: CASSVGRAYNEQFF.

This clone showed up just once. The V and J genes are TRBV18 and TRBJ2-7, with D tentatively TRBD1 (6 bases). The germline V gene encodes CDR1 KGHSH and CDR2 LQKENI. V gave up 4 bases and J gave up 2 bases, with 12 bases separating them. This CDR3 spans 14 amino acids. CDR3 DNA: TGTGCCAGCTCACACTCGACAGGTCCCTACGAGCAGTACTTC. It encodes CASSHSTGPYEQYF.

This chain uses TRBV18 with TRBJ1-5; D is perhaps TRBD1 (6 bases). Germline loops: CDR1 KGHSH, CDR2 LQKENI. CDR3 size: 15 residues. V was shortened by 4 bases and J by 4 bases, with 14 bases between the two germline ends. CDR3 in amino acids: CASSLRDTPNQPQHF. The CDR3 region has the DNA TGTGCCAGCTCACTACGGGACACACCTAATCAGCCCCAGCATTTT. The variable domain in full, completed from reference TRBV18 and TRBJ1-5, reads NAGVMQNPRHLVRRRGQEARLRCSPMKGHSHVYWYRQLPEEGLKFMVYLQKENIIDESGMPKERFSAEFPKEGPSILRIQQVVRGDSAAYFCASSLRDTPNQPQHFGDGTRLSIL.

The chain has TRBV27 and TRBJ2-5, with D maybe TRBD2 (7 bases). CDR3 length: 14 residues. The germline V gene encodes CDR1 MNHEY and CDR2 SMNVEV (reference sequence). V dropped 3 bases and J dropped 4 bases, with 12 bases sitting between them. The CDR3 region has the DNA TGTGCCAGCAGTTTTGGGGGGGCGAGAGAGACCCAGTACTTC. Its translation is CASSFGGARETQYF.

The chain has TRBV27 and TRBJ2-7; 8 nucleotides match TRBD1. This CDR3 contains 15 residues. The V and J ends lost 4 bases and 5 bases, in that order; junction bases with no gene match: 10. Germline lookup yields CDR1 MNHEY and CDR2 SMNVEV (reference sequence). The CDR3 nucleotides are TGTGCCAGCAGTTGGGGGACAGGATTGGTCCACGAGCAGTACTTC. Translating it yields CASSWGTGLVHEQYF.

The rearrangement joins TRBV4-2 to TRBJ2-7, with 8 positions matching TRBD2. In germline, CDR1 is LGHNA, CDR2 YNFKEQ. The CDR3 is made up of 16 amino acids. The V gene end was trimmed by 4 bases and the J gene end by 0 bases; junction bases not matched to a gene: 8. CDR3 sequence (DNA): TGTGCCAGCAGCCCTCGGAAGCGGGGGCCCTCCTACGAGCAGTACTTC. It translates to CASSPRKRGPSYEQYF.

The chain recombines TRBV30 with TRBJ2-1; D is possibly TRBD2 (5 bases). V lost 3 bases and J 4 bases, leaving 16 bases between the germline ends. The CDR3 runs 15 residues. CDR1 is GTSNPN and CDR2 is SVGIG in the germline V gene (reference sequence). CDR3 nucleotide sequence: TGTGCCTGGAGGAGACCCACGGGGATATACAATGAGCAGTTCTTC. As protein: CAWRRPTGIYNEQFF.

The chain couples TRBV15 to TRBJ2-7; no clear D gene. Per the germline V gene, CDR1 is LNHNV and CDR2 is YYDKDF (reference sequence). V lost 0 bases, J lost 0 bases, and 3 bases lay in between. The CDR3 runs 13 residues. In DNA, the CDR3 is TGTGCCACCAGCAGAGATCACTCCTACGAGCAGTACTTC. Translating it yields CATSRDHSYEQYF.

The chain joins TRBV15 to TRBJ1-2, with 11 bases aligning to TRBD1. The ends lost 3 bases at V and 5 bases at J; junction bases unmatched: 8. The CDR3 has 16 amino acids. Germline CDR1 reads LNHNV; CDR2 reads YYDKDF (reference sequence). The CDR3 sequence is CATSSPDRGRWYGYTF. CDR3 sequence (DNA): TGTGCCACCAGCAGCCCGGACAGGGGGCGGTGGTATGGCTACACCTTC.